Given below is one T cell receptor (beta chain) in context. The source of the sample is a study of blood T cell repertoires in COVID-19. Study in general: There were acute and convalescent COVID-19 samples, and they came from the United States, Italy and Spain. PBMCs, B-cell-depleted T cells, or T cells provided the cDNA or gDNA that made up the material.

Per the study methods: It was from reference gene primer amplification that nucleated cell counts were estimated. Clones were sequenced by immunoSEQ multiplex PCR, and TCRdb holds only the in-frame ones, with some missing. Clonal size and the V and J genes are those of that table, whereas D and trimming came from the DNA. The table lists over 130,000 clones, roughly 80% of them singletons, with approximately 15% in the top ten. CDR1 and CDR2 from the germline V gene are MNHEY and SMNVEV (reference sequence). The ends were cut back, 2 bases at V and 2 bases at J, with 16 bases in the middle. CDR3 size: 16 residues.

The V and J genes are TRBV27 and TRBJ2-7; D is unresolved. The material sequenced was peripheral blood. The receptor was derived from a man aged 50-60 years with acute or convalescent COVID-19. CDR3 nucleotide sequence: TGTGCCAGCAGTTTAAATCCCTGGCGGAAAACCTACGAGCAGTACGTC. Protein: CASSLNPWRKTYEQYV.